The rows below give T cell receptor beta chains drawn from one sample of a study of T-cell memory formation after mild COVID-19. TCRdb ran MiXCR on the 5' RACE reads and lists one entry per CDR3 protein. The table lists approximately 300,000 distinct CDR3 sequences, around a sixth of them singletons. The specimen sequenced was PBMCs or a T cell subset sorted from them (not recorded which). These receptors were obtained from a man younger than 35 who had mild COVID-19 (a few samples of this study predate the infection). Cell type and time point are not known. CDR3s include the opening cysteine and the closing phenylalanine or tryptophan. Fields, in order: V gene, clone size, J gene, D gene, CDR3 protein, CDR3 DNA. A D gene is named only where the DNA matches it firmly. Clone size is shown for a subset of rows, as once, few, many or a class of expanded clone.

>TRBV7-2|-|TRBJ2-5|TRBD2
CASSLELAGGETQYF
TGTGCCAGCAGCTTAGAACTAGCGGGGGGAGAGACCCAGTACTTC
>TRBV7-2|-|TRBJ2-1|TRBD2
CASLVGGADEQFF
TGTGCCAGCTTGGTCGGGGGGGCCGATGAGCAGTTCTTC
>TRBV7-2|-|TRBJ1-5|-
CASSLPGSNQPQHF
TGTGCCAGCAGCTTACCCGGTAGCAATCAGCCCCAGCATTTT
>TRBV3-1|few|TRBJ1-2|-
CASSQVAGFYGYTF
TGTGCCAGCAGCCAAGTTGCGGGTTTCTATGGCTACACCTTC
>TRBV2|-|TRBJ1-1|-
CASSSLSGRWGAFF
TGTGCCAGCAGTTCCCTCTCGGGGCGCTGGGGGGCTTTCTTT
>TRBV12-3/TRBV12-4|many|TRBJ1-1|-
CASSLLGTEAFF
TGTGCCAGCAGTTTATTGGGCACTGAAGCTTTCTTT
>TRBV24-1|-|TRBJ2-1|-
CATRDSYNEQFF
TGTGCCACCAGGGACTCCTACAATGAGCAGTTCTTC
>TRBV7-9|few|TRBJ2-1|TRBD2
CASSFTSGGANEQFF
TGTGCCAGCAGCTTTACTAGCGGGGGGGCCAATGAGCAGTTCTTC
>TRBV7-9|few|TRBJ1-2|-
CASSPRGANYGYTF
TGTGCCAGCAGCCCGCGGGGAGCTAACTATGGCTACACCTTC
>TRBV20-1|few|TRBJ1-4|-
CSASWGLHEKLFF
TGCAGTGCTAGCTGGGGGTTACATGAAAAACTGTTTTTT
>TRBV5-1|few|TRBJ2-3|-
CASESADTQYF
TGCGCCAGTGAATCGGCGGATACGCAGTATTTT
>TRBV7-9|many|TRBJ2-5|TRBD2
CASSLASGGGETQYF
TGTGCCAGCAGCTTAGCCTCGGGGGGAGGAGAGACCCAGTACTTC
>TRBV4-1|-|TRBJ2-1|-
CASSQTLGESYNEQFF
TGCGCCAGCAGCCAAACTCTAGGGGAATCCTACAATGAGCAGTTCTTC
>TRBV5-1|-|TRBJ2-1|-
CASNSGTIGEQFF
TGCGCCAGCAACTCCGGGACAATCGGTGAGCAGTTCTTC
>TRBV7-2|many|TRBJ1-1|-
CASSLSENTEAFF
TGTGCCAGCAGCTTATCAGAAAACACTGAAGCTTTCTTT
>TRBV6-1|-|TRBJ2-5|-
CASDSARGETQYF
TGTGCCAGCGACTCGGCCCGGGGAGAGACCCAGTACTTC
>TRBV5-1|-|TRBJ2-7|-
CASSSDRYEQYF
TGCGCCAGCAGCTCGGATAGATACGAGCAGTACTTC
>TRBV11-3|-|TRBJ2-1|TRBD1
CASSGGTGYNEQFF
TGTGCCAGCAGCGGGGGGACAGGCTACAATGAGCAGTTCTTC
>TRBV6-2/TRBV6-3|-|TRBJ1-1|-
CASSEMSTEAFF
TGTGCCAGCAGCGAGATGTCCACTGAAGCTTTCTTT
>TRBV6-6|few|TRBJ1-6|-
CASSPLRGGSSYNSPLHF
TGTGCCAGCAGCCCGCTCCGGGGGGGTAGCTCCTATAATTCACCCCTCCACTTT
>TRBV15|few|TRBJ2-1|-
CATRGADRNNEQFF
TGTGCCACCAGAGGGGCTGACAGGAACAATGAGCAGTTCTTC
>TRBV6-5|-|TRBJ1-6|TRBD1
CASRRTGESPLHF
TGTGCCAGCAGGAGGACAGGGGAATCACCCCTCCACTTT
>TRBV20-1|few|TRBJ1-1|-
CSARSRMNTEAFF
TGCAGTGCTAGAAGCAGAATGAACACTGAAGCTTTCTTT
>TRBV20-1|-|TRBJ1-5|TRBD1
CSVSSGGASNQPQHF
TGCAGTGTTTCTTCAGGGGGCGCAAGCAATCAGCCCCAGCATTTT
>TRBV5-1|many|TRBJ2-7|TRBD2
CASSALTSGGMKEQYF
TGCGCCAGCAGCGCTTTAACTAGCGGGGGCATGAAGGAGCAGTACTTC
>TRBV5-1|-|TRBJ2-3|TRBD1
CASSRPDRGRADTQYF
TGCGCCAGCAGCCGACCGGACAGGGGGCGAGCAGATACGCAGTATTTT
>TRBV12-3/TRBV12-4|few|TRBJ2-1|TRBD1
CASSSQGSSYNEQFF
TGTGCCAGCAGTTCACAGGGGAGCTCCTACAATGAGCAGTTCTTC
>TRBV4-3|many|TRBJ1-6|TRBD1
CASSDRGEGSPLHF
TGCGCCAGCAGCGACAGGGGGGAGGGTTCACCCCTCCACTTT
>TRBV7-2|-|TRBJ2-3|-
CASSPKWGSDTQYF
TGTGCCAGCAGCCCGAAGTGGGGATCAGATACGCAGTATTTT
>TRBV4-3|few|TRBJ2-3|-
CASSQDFGGLSTDTQYF
TGCGCCAGCAGCCAAGACTTCGGCGGGTTGAGCACAGATACGCAGTATTTT
>TRBV6-2/TRBV6-3|-|TRBJ2-5|-
CASSYVSLGTQYF
TGTGCCAGCAGTTACGTATCTCTGGGGACCCAGTACTTC
>TRBV11-2|few|TRBJ2-1|TRBD2
CASSPPTSGGTGEFF
TGTGCCAGCAGCCCGCCGACTAGCGGGGGGACTGGGGAGTTCTTC
>TRBV12-3/TRBV12-4|-|TRBJ1-5|-
CASSFRRVGQPQHF
TGTGCCAGCAGTTTCCGGAGGGTTGGTCAGCCCCAGCATTTT
>TRBV2|-|TRBJ1-1|-
CASSVYEEAFF
TGTGCCAGCAGTGTGTACGAGGAAGCTTTCTTT
>TRBV4-2|-|TRBJ2-5|-
CASSQGGDGKETQYF
TGTGCCAGCAGCCAAGGGGGAGACGGTAAAGAGACCCAGTACTTC
>TRBV18|few|TRBJ2-1|-
CASSPFQENNEQFF
TGTGCCAGCTCACCTTTCCAGGAGAACAATGAGCAGTTCTTC
>TRBV7-2|many|TRBJ2-1|-
CASSAPGGPSYNEQFF
TGTGCCAGCAGCGCCCCCGGGGGACCTTCCTACAATGAGCAGTTCTTC
>TRBV9|-|TRBJ2-2|-
CASSVYPFQRPKENTGELFF
TGTGCCAGCAGCGTATATCCATTTCAACGACCCAAAGAGAACACCGGGGAGCTGTTTTTT
>TRBV7-2|many|TRBJ2-5|-
CASSLIVGTQYF
TGTGCCAGCAGCTTAATTGTAGGGACCCAGTACTTC
>TRBV24-1|-|TRBJ2-1|-
CATSDGGYNEQFF
TGTGCCACCAGTGATGGGGGATACAATGAGCAGTTCTTC
>TRBV21-1|-|TRBJ1-4|-
CASRPNEKLFF
TGTGCCAGCAGGCCAAATGAAAAACTGTTTTTT
>TRBV10-3|-|TRBJ1-2|-
CAISDYGTNYGYTF
TGTGCCATCAGTGATTACGGGACAAACTATGGCTACACCTTC
>TRBV20-1|once|TRBJ2-7|TRBD1
CSARRQGDSEQYF
TGCAGTGCTAGACGACAGGGGGACTCCGAGCAGTACTTC
>TRBV18|few|TRBJ1-1|-
CASSPQSLGQNTEAFF
TGTGCCAGCTCACCCCAAAGTCTGGGGCAGAACACTGAAGCTTTCTTT
>TRBV6-5|few|TRBJ1-2|-
CASSPPGVRYGYTF
TGTGCCAGCAGTCCCCCCGGGGTCCGATATGGCTACACCTTC
>TRBV28|-|TRBJ1-2|-
CASMPWTNYGYTF
TGTGCCAGCATGCCCTGGACGAACTATGGCTACACCTTC